The rows below give T cell receptor beta chains drawn from one sample of a study of T cells in Graves' hyperthyroidism and ophthalmopathy. MiXCR was run by TCRdb on the multiplex PCR reads, yielding one entry per CDR3 protein. The table lists about 580,000 distinct CDR3 sequences, 46% of them singletons. The sequencing sample was made of peripheral blood or thyroid tissue (not recorded which). All receptors come from a woman aged 18-29 years with Graves' hyperthyroidism. Both conserved end residues are part of each CDR3. Fields, in order: CDR3 protein, CDR3 DNA, clone size, V gene, CDR3 length, J gene, D gene. D genes are given only for firm matches. Not every row has a clone size; where given, it reads once, few, many or a size class.

CSVRSGGAEQYF,TGCAGCGTTAGGTCCGGGGGGGCCGAGCAGTACTTC,.,TRBV29-1,12,TRBJ2-7,TRBD2
CASKGRSGTFAFF,TGTGCCAGCAAAGGTAGAAGCGGGACATTTGCTTTCTTT,.,TRBV2,13,TRBJ1-1,.
CASSFRGNNEKLFF,TGTGCCAGCTCATTCCGGGGTAATAATGAAAAACTGTTTTTT,.,TRBV2,14,TRBJ1-4,.
CASSPDSLSDPQHF,TGTGCCAGCAGCCCTGACAGCCTGAGTGACCCCCAGCATTTT,.,TRBV7-3,14,TRBJ1-5,.
CSAGSGGTYVLTF,TGCAGTGCAGGGAGCGGGGGGACCTACGTCCTGACTTTC,.,TRBV20-1,13,TRBJ2-6,TRBD2
CASSIGRDYEQYF,TGTGCCAGTAGTATAGGTCGGGACTACGAGCAGTACTTC,many,TRBV19,13,TRBJ2-7,.
CASSLDGMAFF,TGTGCCAGCAGCCTGGACGGAATGGCTTTCTTT,many,TRBV5-4,11,TRBJ1-1,.
CASSPSVGGNQPQHF,TGCGCCAGCAGCCCCTCGGTTGGGGGCAATCAGCCCCAGCATTTT,many,TRBV5-1,15,TRBJ1-5,.
CASSLVGGGGISNQPQHF,TGTGCCAGCAGCTTAGTGGGCGGGGGCGGAATTAGCAATCAGCCCCAGCATTTT,few,TRBV7-2,18,TRBJ1-5,.
CASSMERIEQFF,TGTGCCAGCAGTATGGAGAGGATTGAGCAGTTCTTC,.,TRBV6-6,12,TRBJ2-1,.
CASSPAPLVNYGYTF,TGTGCCAGCAGCCCCGCCCCGCTGGTGAACTATGGCTACACCTTC,many,TRBV7-9,15,TRBJ1-2,.
CSASSSGTEAFF,TGCAGTGCTAGTTCTAGCGGGACTGAAGCTTTCTTT,once,TRBV20-1,12,TRBJ1-1,.
CASSARQSPDREAFF,TGTGCCAGCAGTGCCCGGCAAAGCCCAGACCGTGAAGCTTTCTTT,many,TRBV6-1,15,TRBJ1-1,.
CASSGGQVRGQPQHF,TGTGCCAGCAGCGGGGGACAGGTCCGAGGTCAGCCCCAGCATTTT,many,TRBV12-3/TRBV12-4,15,TRBJ1-5,TRBD1
CASSLTREYQETQYF,TGTGCCAGCAGCTTAACGAGAGAGTACCAAGAGACCCAGTACTTC,.,TRBV7-2,15,TRBJ2-5,.
CASSEWPPSGELFF,TGTGCCAGCAGTGAATGGCCTCCCTCCGGGGAGCTGTTTTTT,many,TRBV2,14,TRBJ2-2,.
CASSGSMGDTQYF,TGTGCCAGCAGTGGAAGCATGGGAGATACGCAGTATTTT,.,TRBV12-3/TRBV12-4,13,TRBJ2-3,.
CASSLGLAGYEQYF,TGTGCCAGCAGCTTAGGACTAGCAGGCTACGAGCAGTACTTC,many,TRBV7-2,14,TRBJ2-7,TRBD2
CASSQGLHTGTSALRTDTQYF,TGTGCCAGCAGCCAAGGCCTGCATACCGGGACTAGCGCCCTGCGCACAGATACGCAGTATTTT,few,TRBV7-6,21,TRBJ2-3,TRBD2
CSALEDREVGYTF,TGCAGTGCCCTAGAGGACAGGGAAGTGGGCTACACCTTC,.,TRBV20-1,13,TRBJ1-2,TRBD1
CSSSSGRVSYEQYF,TGCAGCTCAAGTAGCGGGAGGGTTTCCTACGAGCAGTACTTC,.,TRBV29-1,14,TRBJ2-7,TRBD2
CSVSLSYEQYF,TGCAGCGTCTCCCTAAGCTACGAGCAGTACTTC,.,TRBV29-1,11,TRBJ2-7,.
CASSLLRGDLRYEQYF,TGTGCCAGCAGCTTATTGCGGGGGGACCTACGCTACGAGCAGTACTTC,.,TRBV11-2,16,TRBJ2-7,TRBD2
CSVGSVETQYF,TGCAGCGTAGGGAGTGTGGAGACCCAGTACTTC,.,TRBV29-1,11,TRBJ2-5,.
CATSGGYGYTF,TGTGCCACCTCCGGGGGATATGGCTACACCTTC,many,TRBV15,11,TRBJ1-2,.
CSARDDGRGLEQYF,TGCAGTGCTAGAGATGACGGCAGGGGGCTCGAGCAGTACTTC,few,TRBV20-1,14,TRBJ2-7,TRBD1
CASSDPTVEANVLAF,TGTGCCAGCAGTGACCCGACAGTTGAGGCCAACGTCCTGGCTTTC,.,TRBV6-4,15,TRBJ2-6,.
CASSYREGLFF,TGTGCCAGCAGTTACAGGGAGGGGCTGTTTTTT,once,TRBV6-2/TRBV6-3,11,TRBJ1-4,.
CASSATKGGYEQYF,TGTGCCAGCAGTGCAACGAAGGGAGGCTACGAGCAGTACTTC,.,TRBV12-3/TRBV12-4,14,TRBJ2-7,.
CASSLSTGGGTGELFF,TGCGCCAGCAGCTTGTCGACCGGGGGGGGCACCGGGGAGCTGTTTTTT,many,TRBV5-1,16,TRBJ2-2,TRBD2
CATGVDGYTF,TGTGCGACAGGGGTAGACGGCTACACCTTC,many,TRBV19,10,TRBJ1-2,TRBD1
CASSLGWGSDTQYF,TGTGCCAGCAGCTTAGGATGGGGATCCGATACGCAGTATTTT,once,TRBV7-6,14,TRBJ2-3,.
CSVEDRVGEQYF,TGCAGCGTTGAAGACAGGGTGGGCGAGCAGTACTTC,many,TRBV29-1,12,TRBJ2-7,.
CASSLVVQGFSYEQYF,TGTGCCAGCAGCTTAGTCGTACAGGGATTCTCCTACGAGCAGTACTTC,few,TRBV7-9,16,TRBJ2-7,.
CASRDPGQENSNQPQHF,TGTGCCAGCAGGGACCCGGGACAGGAGAATAGCAATCAGCCCCAGCATTTT,few,TRBV5-8,17,TRBJ1-5,TRBD1
CASSLEGGWNEQFF,TGCGCCAGCAGTCTAGAGGGGGGGTGGAATGAGCAGTTCTTC,.,TRBV5-1,14,TRBJ2-1,.
CASRGPRRVEKLFF,TGTGCCAGCAGGGGGCCCAGGAGGGTTGAAAAACTGTTTTTT,many,TRBV27,14,TRBJ1-4,.
CASSPSDRVFGSPLHF,TGTGCCAGCAGCCCCTCGGACAGGGTATTTGGTTCACCCCTCCACTTT,.,TRBV7-7,16,TRBJ1-6,TRBD1
CATSSQGRGSPGYTF,TGTGCCACCAGCAGCCAAGGTCGAGGATCTCCGGGCTACACCTTC,.,TRBV15,15,TRBJ1-2,.
CASSLKPGRNTEAFF,TGTGCCAGCAGCTTGAAGCCCGGGCGGAACACTGAAGCTTTCTTT,many,TRBV5-6,15,TRBJ1-1,.
CSARDGLADTQYF,TGCAGTGCTAGAGATGGACTAGCGGATACCCAGTACTTC,.,TRBV20-1,13,TRBJ2-5,TRBD2
CASSEGLAIRLPTDTQYF,TGTGCCAGCAGTGAGGGACTAGCCATCCGGTTACCCACAGATACGCAGTATTTT,few,TRBV2,18,TRBJ2-3,TRBD2
CASSLGISGEQYF,TGCGCCAGCAGCTTGGGCATTTCAGGAGAGCAGTACTTC,few,TRBV5-1,13,TRBJ2-7,.
CSVSGGANVLTF,TGCAGCGTTAGTGGTGGGGCCAACGTCCTGACTTTC,.,TRBV29-1,12,TRBJ2-6,.
CASSPSTDSAGNTIYF,TGTGCCAGCAGCCCCTCGACCGACAGTGCTGGAAACACCATATATTTT,.,TRBV16,16,TRBJ1-3,.
CASSGDRDTVTYEQYF,TGTGCCAGCAGCGGTGACCGGGACACTGTAACCTACGAGCAGTACTTC,many,TRBV5-6,16,TRBJ2-7,.
CASGPTVYEQYF,TGTGCTAGTGGTCCCACCGTTTACGAGCAGTACTTC,.,TRBV12-5,12,TRBJ2-7,.
CASSQKGGSNQPQHF,TGTGCCAGCAGCCAAAAAGGAGGTAGCAATCAGCCCCAGCATTTT,many,TRBV4-2,15,TRBJ1-5,.
CSARTVIPKEQFF,TGCAGTGCAAGGACCGTAATTCCCAAGGAGCAGTTCTTC,.,TRBV20-1,13,TRBJ2-1,.
CASSPRVSYEQYF,TGTGCCAGCAGTCCCAGGGTCTCCTACGAGCAGTACTTC,few,TRBV6-1,13,TRBJ2-7,.
CASSPGDRTGSYEQYF,TGTGCCAGCAGTCCCGGGGACAGGACGGGCTCCTACGAGCAGTACTTC,once,TRBV12-5,16,TRBJ2-7,TRBD1
CSAKDLGETQYF,TGCAGTGCTAAGGACCTCGGGGAGACCCAGTACTTC,many,TRBV20-1,12,TRBJ2-5,.